This T cell receptor (beta chain) appears in the sequencing data of a study of glioma-infiltrating T cells. Findings of the study overall: Non-neoplastic patients had below-expected tissue-blood divergence, while all gliomas exceeded expectation. Very few CDR3 sequences were shared between tissue and blood.

Germline CDR1 is MNHEY and CDR2 is SVGEGT. The V and J ends lost 5 bases and 2 bases respectively, with 11 bases between them. The CDR3 runs 14 residues. The iRepertoire nested amplicon-rescue multiplex PCR amplified TCR alpha and beta CDR3s from RNA. For one-step reverse transcription and amplification, roughly 95-450 ng of tissue mRNA or PBMC total RNA was used. TCRdb reanalysed the multiplex PCR reads using MiXCR and keeps one entry per CDR3 protein. The table records some 180,000 distinct CDR3 sequences, around 30% of them present only once. This clonotype showed up many times. The antigen remains unidentified.

The sample was glioma tissue, nonneoplastic brain tissue, or PBMCs (not recorded which). The receptor was derived from a human donor with low-grade glioma or glioblastoma, undergoing nonglioma brain surgery, or in good health (not recorded which). The V call is TRBV6-2 or TRBV6-3, the J call TRBJ2-3; D unresolved. As DNA, the CDR3 is TGTGCCAGCAGTAACGTGGGGTCCACAGATACGCAGTATTTT. This translates into CASSNVGSTDTQYF.